This T cell receptor beta chain was obtained from a study of radiation and T cells in renal cell carcinoma. The CDR3 sequence is 14 residues long. V was pared by 1 base and J by 5 bases, with 2 bases of the junction left unmatched. CDR1 SGHRS and CDR2 YFSETQ come from the germline V gene. Regarding time point: blood 2 weeks post-SBRT. Sample treatment: 15 Gy SBRT to primary tumor, nephrectomy 4 weeks later. Sequenced by immunoSEQ multiplex PCR; TCRdb stores in-frame clones only, minus some. The sample holds about 49,000 clones, roughly 80% seen once. The sequence was collected from a woman in her 70s with renal cell carcinoma. Here the sequenced sample was blood, taken from a patient whose treatment included radiotherapy and nephrectomy. The chain is built from TRBV5-1 and TRBJ2-7; TRBD2 aligns across 11 bases. The CDR3 loop is CASSLILAGDEQYF. Here the CDR3 DNA reads TGCGCCAGCAGCTTGATACTAGCGGGAGACGAGCAGTACTTC.